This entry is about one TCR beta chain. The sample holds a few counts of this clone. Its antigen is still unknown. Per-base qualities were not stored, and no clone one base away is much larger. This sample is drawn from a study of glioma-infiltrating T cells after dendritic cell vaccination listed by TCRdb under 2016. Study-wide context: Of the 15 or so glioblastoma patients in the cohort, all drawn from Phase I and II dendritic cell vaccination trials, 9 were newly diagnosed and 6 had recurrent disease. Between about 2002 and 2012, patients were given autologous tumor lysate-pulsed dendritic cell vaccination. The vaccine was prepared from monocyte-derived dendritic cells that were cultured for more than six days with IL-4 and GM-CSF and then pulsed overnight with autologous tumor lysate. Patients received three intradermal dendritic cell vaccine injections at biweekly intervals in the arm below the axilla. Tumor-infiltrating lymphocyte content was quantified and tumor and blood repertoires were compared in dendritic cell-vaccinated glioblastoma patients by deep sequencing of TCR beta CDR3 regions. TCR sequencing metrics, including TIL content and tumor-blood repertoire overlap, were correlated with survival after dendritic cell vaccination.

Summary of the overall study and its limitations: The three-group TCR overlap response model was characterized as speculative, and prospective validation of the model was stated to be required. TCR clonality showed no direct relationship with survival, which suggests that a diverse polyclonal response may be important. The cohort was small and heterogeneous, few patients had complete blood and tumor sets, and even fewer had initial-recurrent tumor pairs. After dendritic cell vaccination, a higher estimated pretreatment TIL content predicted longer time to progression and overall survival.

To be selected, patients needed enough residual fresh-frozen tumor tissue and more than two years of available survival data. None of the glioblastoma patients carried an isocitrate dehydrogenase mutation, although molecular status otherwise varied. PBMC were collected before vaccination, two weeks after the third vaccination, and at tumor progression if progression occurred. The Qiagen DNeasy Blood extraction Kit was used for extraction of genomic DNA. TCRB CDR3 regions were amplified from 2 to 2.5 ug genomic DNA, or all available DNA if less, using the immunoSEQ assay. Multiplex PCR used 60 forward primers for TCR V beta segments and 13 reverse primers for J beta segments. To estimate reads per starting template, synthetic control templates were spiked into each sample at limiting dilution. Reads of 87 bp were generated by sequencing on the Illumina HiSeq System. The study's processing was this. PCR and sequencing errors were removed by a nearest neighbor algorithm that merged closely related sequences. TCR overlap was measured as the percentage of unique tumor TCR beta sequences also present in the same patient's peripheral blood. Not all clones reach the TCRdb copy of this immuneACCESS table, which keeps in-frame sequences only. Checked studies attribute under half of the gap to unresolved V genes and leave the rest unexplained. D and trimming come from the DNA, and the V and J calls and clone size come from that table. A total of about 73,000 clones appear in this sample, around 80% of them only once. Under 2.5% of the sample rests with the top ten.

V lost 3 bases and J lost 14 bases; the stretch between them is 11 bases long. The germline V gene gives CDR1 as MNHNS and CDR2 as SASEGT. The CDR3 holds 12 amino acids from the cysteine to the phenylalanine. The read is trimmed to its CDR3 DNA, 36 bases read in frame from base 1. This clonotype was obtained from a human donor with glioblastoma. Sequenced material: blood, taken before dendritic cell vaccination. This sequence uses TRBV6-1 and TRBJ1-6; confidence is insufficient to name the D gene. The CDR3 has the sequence CASSDRPGSLHF. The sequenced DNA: TGTGCCAGCAGTGACCGGCCGGGATCCCTCCACTTT.